The 4 T cell receptor beta chains presented below share a single source sample, sequenced in a study of shared clonotypes between healthy human individuals. CD45RO negativity and positive selection for CCR7 defined naive CD8 cells, a population that excluded terminally differentiated effector memory CD45RA+ cells. Sequencing used immunoSEQ multiplex PCR; TCRdb keeps in-frame clones, though not all of them. The data show hundreds of thousands of clones, with 98% seen just once and 0.3% held by the top ten. Sequencing used naive CD8+ T cells sorted from blood. These receptors came from a man aged 30-40 years in good health.

Only one count was recorded for this clone. This sequence joins TRBV11-3 and TRBJ2-1; 9 bases agree with TRBD2. The CDR3 length is 16 residues. Germline CDR1 reads SGHNT; CDR2 reads YENEEA. The V segment lost 4 bases and the J segment 3 bases; nucleotides outside the gene matches: 7. CDR3 DNA: TGTGCCAGCAGCTCCGCGGGAGGGACCATCTACAATGAGCAGTTCTTC. Translated: CASSSAGGTIYNEQFF.

The chain employs TRBV9 and TRBJ2-1; no definite D call. CDR1 and CDR2 (germline): SGDLS, YYNGEE. The length of the CDR3 is 11 residues. The V end lost 4 bases, the J end lost 10 bases, and 9 bases lay between the germline ends. The DNA of the CDR3 is TGTGCCAGCAGCTCCAGTCCCGAGCAGTTCTTC. Its protein is CASSSSPEQFF.

The J gene is TRBJ2-3, the V gene TRBV11-2, with 8 nucleotides matching TRBD2. This CDR3 comprises 17 residues. V was clipped by 5 bases and J by 4 bases; unmatched bases: 14. Germline assignment: CDR1 SGHAT and CDR2 FQNNGV. CDR3 nucleotide sequence: TGTGCCAGCAGCGGAGAGGCGGGAGGCGGAGGGGCAGATACGCAGTATTTT. Its protein is CASSGEAGGGGADTQYF.

The chain links TRBV29-1 to TRBJ1-5, with TRBD1 matching 10 bases. Germline CDR1 SQVTM, CDR2 ANQGSEA. This CDR3 contains 15 residues. J lost 3 bases, V lost 4 bases, and 6 bases had no gene match. CDR3 in DNA: TGCAGCGTTGTTGAGACAGGGGGCGTCAATCAGCCCCAGCATTTT. Translated: CSVVETGGVNQPQHF. The full variable domain, completed using reference TRBV29-1 and TRBJ1-5, is SAVISQKPSRDICQRGTSLTIQCQVDSQVTMMFWYRQQPGQSLTLIATANQGSEATYESGFVIDKFPISRPNLTFSTLTVSNMSPEDSSIYLCSVVETGGVNQPQHFGDGTRLSIL.